Below, 30 T cell receptor beta chains from the same sample are listed, as sequenced in a study of T cell repertoires in aging, cancer and after chemotherapy. TCR beta rearrangements were amplified from peripheral blood genomic DNA. Multiplex touch-down PCR with TRB-A/B primers amplified rearranged V-D-J TRB sequences. TCRdb passed the multiplex PCR reads through MiXCR, listing each CDR3 protein once. This sample has some 2,000 distinct CDR3 sequences, with around a quarter found just once. Sequencing was performed on blood. Every receptor here comes from a human donor in good health.

This clonotype was observed a handful of times. The CDR3: CASNWLGGAKNIQYF. CDR3 coding DNA: TGTGCCAGCAACTGGCTAGGAGGAGCCAAAAACATTCAGTACTTC. The rearrangement links TRBV12-3 or TRBV12-4 to TRBJ2-4; weak D call: TRBD2 (5 bases). Deletions cut 7 bases from V and 0 bases from J, with 13 bases between. This CDR3 contains 15 residues.

The chain joins TRBV5-8 to TRBJ2-2; no clear D. Germline CDR1 and CDR2: SGHTS and YDEGEE. The V gene lost 3 bases and the J gene lost 5 bases, with 11 bases spanning the gap. CDR3 length equals 14 residues. This CDR3 is CASSSRFVTGELFF. DNA of the CDR3: TGTGCCAGCAGCTCGCGGTTTGTTACCGGGGAGCTGTTTTTT.

A word on this clonotype: At one of its ends the junction is not consistent with the germline gene, which may arise from a read error. The chain uses TRBV6-5 and TRBJ1-5; 10 bases are shared with TRBD1. The CDR3 has 17 amino acids. The germline V gene encodes CDR1 MNHEY and CDR2 SVGAGI. Here the CDR3 DNA reads TGTGCCAGCAGTTTATGGATCTTGACAGGGGGCAAGCAGCCCCAGCATTTT. Its protein is CASSLWILTGGKQPQHF.

This clonotype was seen a handful of times. The V gene is TRBV20-1, the J gene TRBJ2-6, with 9 nucleotides matching TRBD1. Germline lookup yields CDR1 DFQATT and CDR2 SNEGSKA (reference sequence). After removal of 5 bases from V and 0 bases from J, the junction contained 8 bases not matched to a gene. The CDR3 is 17 residues long. DNA of the CDR3: TGCAGTGCTGGAGGGACAGGGATACTCTCTGGGGCCAACGTCCTGACTTTC. Translated: CSAGGTGILSGANVLTF.

Only a few counts were recorded for this clonotype. This chain joins TRBV6-2 or TRBV6-3 and TRBJ1-5; TRBD1 is a possible D gene (5 bases). The germline gives CDR1 MNHEY, CDR2 SVGEGT. The length of the CDR3 is 16 residues. Trimming stripped 4 bases from V and 2 bases from J, with 15 bases between. CDR3 residues: CASSSAGFSGNQPQHF. CDR3 DNA sequence: TGTGCCAGCAGTTCCGCAGGGTTTTCGGGCAATCAGCCCCAGCATTTT.

This chain connects TRBV10-3 to TRBJ2-1; TRBD2 might be the D (6 bases). The CDR3 spans 16 residues. Germline V gene lookup returns CDR1 ENHRY and CDR2 SYGVKD. V was shortened by 3 bases and J by 2 bases, with 14 bases between the two germline ends. CDR3 coding DNA: TGTGCCATCAGTGATTACGTAGCGGCTCCCTACAATGAGCAGTTCTTC. As protein: CAISDYVAAPYNEQFF.

This clonotype is medium-sized in the sample. The chain employs TRBV6-6 and TRBJ1-2; D gene uncertain. The V gene's germline CDR1 is MNHNY and CDR2 SVGAGI (reference sequence). This CDR3 is 13 amino acids long. Trimming stripped 5 bases from V and 8 bases from J, with 15 bases between. The DNA of the CDR3 is TGTGCCAGCAGTCAATTACCATCCATCGGCTACACCTTC. It is translated as CASSQLPSIGYTF.

This clonotype counts as medium-sized. The rearrangement links TRBV5-6 to TRBJ2-1, with D perhaps TRBD1 (6 bases). V was cut by 4 bases and J by 13 bases, with 24 bases left in between. This CDR3 comprises 15 residues. CDR1 is SGHDT and CDR2 is YYEEEE in the germline V gene. Written as DNA, the CDR3 is TGTGCCAGCAGCCCTGCTGACAGGCGCGCCCTTCCCCAGTTCTTC. As protein: CASSPADRRALPQFF.

This clonotype qualifies as medium-sized (0.01 to 0.1%). V is TRBV30 and J is TRBJ2-5; weak D call: TRBD2 (7 bases). V shed 2 bases and J shed 2 bases, with 24 bases lying between them. Germline loops: CDR1 GTSNPN, CDR2 SVGIG (reference sequence). The CDR3 has 18 amino acids. The CDR3 loop reads CAWSKAPWGGAGQETQYF. DNA for the CDR3: TGTGCCTGGAGTAAAGCCCCCTGGGGGGGGGCAGGGCAAGAGACCCAGTACTTC. The full variable domain, in which reference TRBV30 and TRBJ2-5 provide the parts outside the CDR3, is SQTIHQWPATLVQPVGSPLSLECTVEGTSNPNLYWYRQAAGRGLQLLFYSVGIGQISSEVPQNLSASRPQDRQFILSSKKLLLSDSGFYLCAWSKAPWGGAGQETQYFGPGTRLLVL.

The gene calls are TRBV5-1 and TRBJ1-2; D perhaps matches TRBD1 (6 bases). The CDR3 contains 14 residues. Trimming took off 0 bases at V and 5 bases at J, with 11 bases between the two ends. CDR1 is SGHRS, CDR2 YFSETQ, per germline. CDR3 sequence reads: CASSLGPGQYGYTF. Here the CDR3 DNA reads TGCGCCAGCAGCTTGGGTCCGGGACAATATGGCTACACCTTC.

By share of the sample, this clonotype is medium-sized. The rearrangement joins TRBV5-4 to TRBJ2-5; a possible D gene is TRBD2 (5 bases). V lost 2 bases and J 5 bases, leaving 10 bases between the germline ends. The germline CDR1 and CDR2 sequences are SGHNT and YYREEE (reference sequence). The CDR3 totals 13 residues. DNA of the CDR3: TGTGCCAGCAGCTTTCGGGGTGACGAGACCCAGTACTTC. This translates into CASSFRGDETQYF.

The CDR3 here is CASSSRGPGELFF. CDR3 coding DNA: TGTGCCAGCAGCAGCAGGGGCCCCGGGGAGCTGTTTTTT. The chain uses TRBV7-9 and TRBJ2-2, with a tentative D call TRBD1 (6 bases). The CDR3 runs 13 residues. V was pared by 5 bases and J by 6 bases, with 10 bases between. The germline CDR1 and CDR2 sequences are SEHNR and FQNEAQ (reference sequence).

The V call is TRBV4-3, the J call TRBJ2-7, with 7 positions matching TRBD1. V was pared by 0 bases and J by 1 base, with 6 bases of the junction left unmatched. The CDR3 is made up of 16 amino acids. Germline V gene data show CDR1 as LGHNA and CDR2 as YSLEER. CDR3 coding DNA: TGCGCCAGCAGCCAAGAATCGCCAGGGGGATCCTACGAGCAGTACTTC. Encoded protein: CASSQESPGGSYEQYF.

This clonotype was observed a single time. J is TRBJ2-7 and V is TRBV20-1; 10 bases match TRBD1. V gave up 6 bases and J gave up 3 bases; unmatched junction bases: 8. The CDR3 totals 14 residues. Per the germline V gene, CDR1 is DFQATT and CDR2 is SNEGSKA (reference sequence). CDR3 loop: CSADTGTGVYEQYF. The CDR3 coding sequence is TGCAGTGCCGACACCGGGACAGGGGTCTACGAGCAGTACTTC.

The sample holds a few counts of this clonotype. This chain connects TRBV27 to TRBJ2-1; TRBD1 matches at 10 bases. This CDR3 is built from 17 residues. With V trimmed by 6 bases and J by 4 bases, 12 bases remained unmatched. CDR1 MNHEY and CDR2 SMNVEV come from the germline V gene (reference sequence). The CDR3 DNA reads as TGTGCCAGCAGACCCAGGTCCGGACAGGGGGTTTACAATGAGCAGTTCTTC. This codes for CASRPRSGQGVYNEQFF.

V and J are TRBV11-1 and TRBJ2-5, with 10 bases aligning to TRBD1. This CDR3 has 14 residues. V gave up 5 bases and J gave up 5 bases; unmatched junction bases: 5. Germline assignment: CDR1 SGHAT and CDR2 FQDESV (reference sequence). The CDR3 reads CASSLTGGMETQYF. DNA for the CDR3: TGTGCCAGCAGCCTGACAGGGGGCATGGAGACCCAGTACTTC.

CDR3 coding DNA: TGCAGTGCTACCGTTCTGGGGCCTGGGGAGCAGTACTTC. Its protein is CSATVLGPGEQYF. V is TRBV20-1 and J is TRBJ2-7; a possible D gene is TRBD1 (5 bases). CDR1 is DFQATT, CDR2 SNEGSKA, per germline (reference sequence). CDR3 size: 13 residues. V shed 4 bases and J shed 7 bases, with 17 bases lying between them.

This clonotype was seen a handful of times. This chain joins TRBV4-3 and TRBJ2-2; 11 nucleotides align to TRBD1. V dropped 1 base and J dropped 7; count of bases not matched to a gene: 5. Germline V gives CDR1 LGHNA, CDR2 YSLEER. The CDR3 is made up of 16 amino acids. The CDR3 reads CASSQVTGTGGGELFF. As DNA, the CDR3 is TGCGCCAGCAGCCAAGTCACCGGGACAGGGGGCGGGGAGCTGTTTTTT.

By its share, this clonotype is medium-sized. The chain employs TRBV6-1 and TRBJ1-5; D unclear. The V end lost 4 bases, the J end lost 7 bases, and 14 bases lay between the germline ends. Looked up from germline, CDR1 is MNHNS and CDR2 is SASEGT. CDR3 size: 14 residues. This CDR3 reads CASSVERTGQPQHF. DNA for the CDR3: TGTGCCAGCAGTGTGGAGCGAACGGGCCAGCCCCAGCATTTT.

This clonotype is medium-sized within its sample. The chain couples TRBV6-6 to TRBJ2-6; D is uncertain. The germline V and J ends were trimmed by 0 bases and 0 bases, with 12 bases remaining between them. CDR3 size: 18 residues. Germline V gene lookup returns CDR1 MNHNY and CDR2 SVGAGI (reference sequence). CDR3 region: CASSYSRQLGSGANVLTF. The CDR3 bases are TGTGCCAGCAGTTACTCTCGTCAACTCGGCTCTGGGGCCAACGTCCTGACTTTC.

The chain recombines TRBV20-1 with TRBJ2-1; the D gene is possibly TRBD2 (6 bases). Trimming took 3 bases from V and 0 from J, leaving 12 bases between them. The V gene's germline CDR1 is DFQATT and CDR2 SNEGSKA (reference sequence). The CDR3 length is 15 residues. CDR3 sequence reads: CSASGTPSSYNEQFF. The DNA of the CDR3 is TGCAGTGCTAGCGGGACTCCGAGCTCCTACAATGAGCAGTTCTTC.

This clonotype was recorded a few times. The chain recombines TRBV12-3 or TRBV12-4 with TRBJ2-7; no clear D. Trimming removed 6 bases from V and 4 bases from J, with 10 bases in between. CDR3 size: 12 residues. The CDR3 protein is CASSLSKYEQYF. The CDR3 nucleotides are TGTGCCAGCAGCTTATCCAAGTACGAGCAGTACTTC.

The chain joins TRBV5-1 to TRBJ1-1, with D unresolved. V lost 4 bases and J lost 2, with 12 bases in between. The germline V gene encodes CDR1 SGHRS and CDR2 YFSETQ. CDR3 length: 14 residues. As DNA, the CDR3 is TGCGCCAGCAGCCCTTTAACAGTAAACACTGAAGCTTTCTTT. This gives the protein CASSPLTVNTEAFF. The whole variable domain, remainder taken from reference TRBV5-1 and TRBJ1-1, is KAGVTQTPRYLIKTRGQQVTLSCSPISGHRSVSWYQQTPGQGLQFLFEYFSETQRNKGNFPGRFSGRQFSNSRSEMNVSTLELGDSALYLCASSPLTVNTEAFFGQGTRLTVV.

J is TRBJ1-5 and V is TRBV10-3; 11 positions match TRBD1. The CDR3 contains 15 residues. The germline CDR1 and CDR2 sequences are ENHRY and SYGVKD. The J segment lost 5 bases and the V segment lost 2 bases, leaving 2 bases of the junction unmatched. CDR3 DNA sequence: TGTGCCATCAGTGAGGGGACAGGGGGACATCAGCCCCAGCATTTT. Translation gives CAISEGTGGHQPQHF.

As regards this clonotype: Being one base from a much bigger clone, this may be a read error. V gene TRBV12-3 or TRBV12-4 combines with J gene TRBJ2-7, with TRBD1 as a possible D gene (5 bases). The CDR3 length is 13 residues. The CDR3 here is CASGLDTRNEQYF. The CDR3 nucleotides are TGTGCCAGCGGTTTGGACACCCGCAATGAGCAGTACTTC.

Sample share makes this clonotype medium-sized. The chain recombines TRBV10-3 with TRBJ2-7, with TRBD2 as a possible D gene (6 bases). Germline values: CDR1 ENHRY, CDR2 SYGVKD. Trimming stripped 5 bases from V and 3 bases from J, with 17 bases between. CDR3 length: 15 residues. The CDR3 loop is CAISRDSLQYYEQYF. The CDR3 DNA follows: TGTGCCATCAGTCGGGACTCACTGCAATACTACGAGCAGTACTTC.

This chain links TRBV7-6 with TRBJ1-1; the match to TRBD1 covers 8 bases. Trimming took 4 bases from V and 1 from J; bases not matched to a gene: 5. CDR1 is SGHVS, CDR2 FNYEAQ, per germline. The CDR3 contains 15 residues. The CDR3 sequence is CASSSRTGRNTEAFF. The CDR3 DNA reads TGTGCCAGCAGCTCAAGGACAGGGCGGAACACTGAAGCTTTCTTT.

The V gene is TRBV29-1, the J gene TRBJ1-2; D perhaps matches TRBD1 (6 bases). Germline-derived CDR1 and CDR2 are SQVTM and ANQGSEA. Trimming removed 4 bases from V and 8 bases from J, with 8 bases in between. The CDR3 consists of 10 residues. The CDR3 nucleotides are TGCAGCGTTGCGGGGGGCGGCTACACCTTC. Translation gives CSVAGGGYTF. Together with reference TRBV29-1 and TRBJ1-2, the CDR3 gives the full variable domain: SAVISQKPSRDICQRGTSLTIQCQVDSQVTMMFWYRQQPGQSLTLIATANQGSEATYESGFVIDKFPISRPNLTFSTLTVSNMSPEDSSIYLCSVAGGGYTFGSGTRLTVV.

This clonotype was found a few times. The chain joins TRBV7-2 to TRBJ2-1, with 13 bases aligning to TRBD2. CDR1 SGHTA and CDR2 FQGNSA come from the germline V gene. The CDR3 has 18 residues. V was clipped by 0 bases and J by 4 bases; unmatched bases: 6. As DNA, the CDR3 is TGTGCCAGCAGCTTAGCGGGGACTAGCGGGGCTATATACAATGAGCAGTTCTTC. This codes for CASSLAGTSGAIYNEQFF.

In its sample, this clonotype is medium-sized. The rearrangement joins TRBV19 to TRBJ2-7, with 9 bases aligning to TRBD1. In germline, CDR1 is LNHDA, CDR2 SQIVND (reference sequence). With 3 bases clipped from V and 2 bases from J, the junction kept 8 bases outside the gene matches. The CDR3 is 16 residues long. CDR3 nucleotide sequence: TGTGCCAGTAGTATCTCGGGACAGGGTATCGCCTACGAGCAGTACTTC. It codes for CASSISGQGIAYEQYF. Drawing the rest from reference TRBV19 and TRBJ2-7, the complete variable domain is DGGITQSPKYLFRKEGQNVTLSCEQNLNHDAMYWYRQDPGQGLRLIYYSQIVNDFQKGDIAEGYSVSREKKESFPLTVTSAQKNPTAFYLCASSISGQGIAYEQYFGPGTRLTVT.